This T cell receptor (beta chain) was found in a study of PD-1 blockade in classical Hodgkin lymphoma. Points from the study as a whole: When set against healthy donors, newly diagnosed patients were reported to show lower baseline TCR diversity.

Noted time point: cycle 4 day 1 (C4D1), after five to seven weeks of nivolumab. Relapse was seen in all patients after autologous stem cell transplantation, and brentuximab vedotin exposure was variable. Best responses were complete response, partial response or progressive disease. The V and J ends lost 4 bases and 4 bases respectively, with 16 bases between them. CDR3 length: 15 amino acids. Germline assignment: CDR1 SGHKS and CDR2 YYEKEE (reference sequence). TCRdb keeps only in-frame clones here, not all; method: immunoSEQ multiplex PCR. Here the sample spans some 86,000 clones, approximately 90% being singletons. The table lists this clone with a count of one. The antigen is not known.

Sample: peripheral blood mononuclear cells (PBMCs), taken before the fourth cycle of nivolumab. The V and J genes are TRBV5-5 and TRBJ2-3; D is perhaps TRBD1 or TRBD2 (5 bases each). This TCR was sampled from a human donor with classical Hodgkin lymphoma. Here the CDR3 reads CASSPPGDVADTQYF. In DNA form, the CDR3 reads TGTGCCAGCAGCCCCCCCGGGGACGTCGCAGATACGCAGTATTTT. Combining the CDR3 with reference TRBV5-5 and TRBJ2-3 gives the whole variable domain DAGVTQSPTHLIKTRGQQVTLRCSPISGHKSVSWYQQVLGQGPQFIFQYYEKEERGRGNFPDRFSARQFPNYSSELNVNALLLGDSALYLCASSPPGDVADTQYFGPGTRLTVL.